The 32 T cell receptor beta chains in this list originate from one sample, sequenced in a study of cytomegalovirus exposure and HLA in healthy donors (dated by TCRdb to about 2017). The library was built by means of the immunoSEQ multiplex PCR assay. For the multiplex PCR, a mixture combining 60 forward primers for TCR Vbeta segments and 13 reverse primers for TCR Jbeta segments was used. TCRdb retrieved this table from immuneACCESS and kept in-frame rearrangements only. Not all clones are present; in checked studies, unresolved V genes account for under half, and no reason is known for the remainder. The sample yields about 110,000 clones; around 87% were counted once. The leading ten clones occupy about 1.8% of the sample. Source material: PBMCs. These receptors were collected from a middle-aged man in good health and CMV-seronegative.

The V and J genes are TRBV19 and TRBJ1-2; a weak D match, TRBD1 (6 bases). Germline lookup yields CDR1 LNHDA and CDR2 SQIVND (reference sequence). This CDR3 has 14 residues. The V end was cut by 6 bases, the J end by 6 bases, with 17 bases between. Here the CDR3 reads CASSSPRGMNGYTF. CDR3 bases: TGTGCCAGTAGCTCCCCCAGGGGCATGAATGGCTACACCTTC.

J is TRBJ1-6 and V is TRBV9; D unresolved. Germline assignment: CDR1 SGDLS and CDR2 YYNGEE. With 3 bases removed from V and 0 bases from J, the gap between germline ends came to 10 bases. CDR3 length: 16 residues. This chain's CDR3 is CASSAAGSSYNSPLHF. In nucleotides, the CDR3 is TGTGCCAGCAGCGCCGCCGGTAGCTCCTATAATTCACCCCTCCACTTT.

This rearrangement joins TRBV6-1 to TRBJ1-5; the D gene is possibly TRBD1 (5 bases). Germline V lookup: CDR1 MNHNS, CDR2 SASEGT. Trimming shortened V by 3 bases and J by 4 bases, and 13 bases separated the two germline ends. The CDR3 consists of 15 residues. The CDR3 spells CASSEVAGMNQPQHF. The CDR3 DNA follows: TGTGCCAGCAGTGAGGTAGCAGGGATGAATCAGCCCCAGCATTTT.

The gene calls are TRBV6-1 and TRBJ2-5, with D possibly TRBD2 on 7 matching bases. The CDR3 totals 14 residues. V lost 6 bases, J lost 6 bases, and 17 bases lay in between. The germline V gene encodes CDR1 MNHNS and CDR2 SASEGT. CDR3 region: CASRGGRGLKTQYF. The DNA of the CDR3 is TGTGCCAGCAGAGGGGGGCGGGGGCTTAAGACCCAGTACTTC.

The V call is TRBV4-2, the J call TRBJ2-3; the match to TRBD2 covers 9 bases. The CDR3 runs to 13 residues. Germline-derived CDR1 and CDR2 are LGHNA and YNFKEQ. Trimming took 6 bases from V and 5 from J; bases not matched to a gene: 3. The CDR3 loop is CASSHSGGDTQYF. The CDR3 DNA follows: TGTGCCAGCAGTCATAGCGGGGGAGATACGCAGTATTTT.

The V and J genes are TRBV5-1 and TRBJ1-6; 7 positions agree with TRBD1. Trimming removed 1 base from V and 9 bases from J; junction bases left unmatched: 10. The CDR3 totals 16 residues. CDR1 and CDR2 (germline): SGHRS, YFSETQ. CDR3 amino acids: CASSLSPGQSTSPLHF. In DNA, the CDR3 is TGCGCCAGCAGCTTGTCGCCGGGACAGAGCACTTCACCCCTCCACTTT.

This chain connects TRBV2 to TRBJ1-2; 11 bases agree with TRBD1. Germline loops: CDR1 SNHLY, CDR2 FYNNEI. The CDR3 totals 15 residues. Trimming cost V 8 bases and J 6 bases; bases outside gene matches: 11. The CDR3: CASGSHGTGGNGYTF. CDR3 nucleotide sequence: TGTGCCAGCGGTTCCCACGGGACAGGGGGTAATGGCTACACCTTC. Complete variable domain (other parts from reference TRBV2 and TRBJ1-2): EPEVTQTPSHQVTQMGQEVILRCVPISNHLYFYWYRQILGQKVEFLVSFYNNEISEKSEIFDDQFSVERPDGSNFTLKIRSTKLEDSAMYFCASGSHGTGGNGYTFGSGTRLTVV.

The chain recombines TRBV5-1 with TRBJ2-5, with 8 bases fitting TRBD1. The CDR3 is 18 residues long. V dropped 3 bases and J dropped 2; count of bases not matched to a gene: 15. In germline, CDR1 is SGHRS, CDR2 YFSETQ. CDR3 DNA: TGCGCCAGCAGCTCCCGATCCCCGACAGGGGCCTCACAAGAGACCCAGTACTTC. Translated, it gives CASSSRSPTGASQETQYF. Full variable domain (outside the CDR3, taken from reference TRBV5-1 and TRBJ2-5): KAGVTQTPRYLIKTRGQQVTLSCSPISGHRSVSWYQQTPGQGLQFLFEYFSETQRNKGNFPGRFSGRQFSNSRSEMNVSTLELGDSALYLCASSSRSPTGASQETQYFGPGTRLLVL.

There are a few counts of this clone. CDR3 sequence reads: CASSVLAGGSQETQYF. DNA for the CDR3: TGTGCCAGCAGCGTACTAGCGGGGGGTTCGCAGGAGACCCAGTACTTC. This chain uses TRBV2 with TRBJ2-5; the match to TRBD2 covers 12 bases. Germline V gene data show CDR1 as SNHLY and CDR2 as FYNNEI. The CDR3 loop spans 16 amino acids. Trimming cost V 6 bases and J 5 bases; bases outside gene matches: 10. Filled out from reference TRBV2 and TRBJ2-5, the complete variable domain reads EPEVTQTPSHQVTQMGQEVILRCVPISNHLYFYWYRQILGQKVEFLVSFYNNEISEKSEIFDDQFSVERPDGSNFTLKIRSTKLEDSAMYFCASSVLAGGSQETQYFGPGTRLLVL.

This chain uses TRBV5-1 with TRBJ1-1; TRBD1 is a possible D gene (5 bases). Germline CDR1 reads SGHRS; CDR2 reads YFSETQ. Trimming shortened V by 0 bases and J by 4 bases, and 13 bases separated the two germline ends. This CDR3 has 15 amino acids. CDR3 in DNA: TGCGCCAGCAGCTTGGTTCGGGGAGGGGTCACTGAAGCTTTCTTT. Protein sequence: CASSLVRGGVTEAFF.

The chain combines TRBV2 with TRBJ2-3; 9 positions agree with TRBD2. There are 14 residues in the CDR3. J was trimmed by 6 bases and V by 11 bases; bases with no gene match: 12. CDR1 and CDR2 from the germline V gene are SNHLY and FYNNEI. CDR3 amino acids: CAGEGGGASDTQYF. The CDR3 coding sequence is TGTGCCGGGGAGGGCGGGGGGGCCTCGGATACGCAGTATTTT.

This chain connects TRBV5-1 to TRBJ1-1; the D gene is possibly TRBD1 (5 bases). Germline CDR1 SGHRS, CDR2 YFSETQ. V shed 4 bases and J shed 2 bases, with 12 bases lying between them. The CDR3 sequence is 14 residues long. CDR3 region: CASSQTVPNTEAFF. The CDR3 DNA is TGCGCCAGCAGCCAGACAGTTCCTAACACTGAAGCTTTCTTT.

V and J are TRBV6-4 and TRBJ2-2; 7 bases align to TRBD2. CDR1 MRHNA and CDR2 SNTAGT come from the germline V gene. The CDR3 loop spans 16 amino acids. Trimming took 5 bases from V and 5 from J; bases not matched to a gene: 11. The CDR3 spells CASSSTGTTVTGELFF. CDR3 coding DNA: TGTGCCAGCAGTTCAACCGGGACTACGGTAACCGGGGAGCTGTTTTTT.

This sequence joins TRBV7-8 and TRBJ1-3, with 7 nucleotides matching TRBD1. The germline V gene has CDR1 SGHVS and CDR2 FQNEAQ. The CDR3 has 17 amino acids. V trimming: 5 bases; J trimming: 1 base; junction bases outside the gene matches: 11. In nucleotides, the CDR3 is TGTGCCAGCAGCCTAGGACAGGCCCTTAAATCTGGAAACACCATATATTTT. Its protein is CASSLGQALKSGNTIYF.

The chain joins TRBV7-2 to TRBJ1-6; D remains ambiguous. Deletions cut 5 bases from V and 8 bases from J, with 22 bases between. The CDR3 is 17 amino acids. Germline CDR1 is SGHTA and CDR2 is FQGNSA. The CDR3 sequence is CASSPRRSAGQDSPLHF. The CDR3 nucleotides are TGTGCCAGCAGCCCAAGAAGGAGCGCCGGTCAAGATTCACCCCTCCACTTT.

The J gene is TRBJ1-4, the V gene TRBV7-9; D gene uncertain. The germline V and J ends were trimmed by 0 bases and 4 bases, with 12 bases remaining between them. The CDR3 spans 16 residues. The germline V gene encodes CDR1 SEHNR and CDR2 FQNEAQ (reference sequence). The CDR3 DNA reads TGTGCCAGCAGCTTAGCAACAGACCCAAGTAATGAAAAACTGTTTTTT. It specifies CASSLATDPSNEKLFF.

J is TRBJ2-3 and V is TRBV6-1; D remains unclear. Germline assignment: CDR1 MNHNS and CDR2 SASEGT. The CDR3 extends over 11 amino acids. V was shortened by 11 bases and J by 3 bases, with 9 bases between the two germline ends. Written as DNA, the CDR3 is TGTGCCGCCTCCCGGACAGATACGCAGTATTTT. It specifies CAASRTDTQYF.

Here the CDR3 reads CASSLGQGQPQHF. For the CDR3, the DNA is TGCGCCAGCAGCTTGGGACAGGGGCAGCCCCAGCATTTT. The chain carries TRBV5-1 and TRBJ1-5, with TRBD1 matching over 8 bases. Germline V gene data show CDR1 as SGHRS and CDR2 as YFSETQ. V lost 0 bases, J lost 7 bases, and 0 bases stayed unmatched. The CDR3 spans 13 residues.

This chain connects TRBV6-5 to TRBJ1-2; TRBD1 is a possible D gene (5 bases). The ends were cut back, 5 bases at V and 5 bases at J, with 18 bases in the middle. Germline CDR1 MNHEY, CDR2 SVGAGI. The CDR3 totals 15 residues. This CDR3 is CASSTLLGGEYGYTF. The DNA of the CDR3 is TGTGCCAGCAGTACCTTGCTGGGAGGGGAATATGGCTACACCTTC.

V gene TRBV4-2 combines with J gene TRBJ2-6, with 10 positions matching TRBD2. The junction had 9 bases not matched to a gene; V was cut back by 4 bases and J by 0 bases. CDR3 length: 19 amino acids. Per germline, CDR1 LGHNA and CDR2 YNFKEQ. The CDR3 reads CASSLAGGLLDSGANVLTF. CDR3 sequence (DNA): TGTGCCAGCAGCCTAGCGGGGGGCTTATTAGACTCTGGGGCCAACGTCCTGACTTTC.

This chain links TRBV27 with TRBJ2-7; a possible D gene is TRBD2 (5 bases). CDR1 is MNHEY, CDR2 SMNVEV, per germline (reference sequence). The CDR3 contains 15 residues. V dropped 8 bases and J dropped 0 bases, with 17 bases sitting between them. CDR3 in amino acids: CASPGTPIRSYEQYF. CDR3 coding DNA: TGTGCCAGCCCGGGAACCCCTATTCGCTCCTACGAGCAGTACTTC.

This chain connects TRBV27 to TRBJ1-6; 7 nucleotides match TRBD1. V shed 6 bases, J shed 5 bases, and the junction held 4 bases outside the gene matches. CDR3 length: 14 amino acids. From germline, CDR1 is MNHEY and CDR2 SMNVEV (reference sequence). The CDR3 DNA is TGTGCCAGCAGGCGGGACAGAGATAATTCACCCCTCCACTTT. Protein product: CASRRDRDNSPLHF.

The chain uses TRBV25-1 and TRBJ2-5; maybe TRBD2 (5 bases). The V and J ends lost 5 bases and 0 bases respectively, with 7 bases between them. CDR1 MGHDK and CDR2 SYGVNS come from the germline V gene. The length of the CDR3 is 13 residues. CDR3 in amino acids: CASSRDYQETQYF. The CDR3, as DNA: TGTGCCAGCAGTCGGGATTACCAAGAGACCCAGTACTTC.

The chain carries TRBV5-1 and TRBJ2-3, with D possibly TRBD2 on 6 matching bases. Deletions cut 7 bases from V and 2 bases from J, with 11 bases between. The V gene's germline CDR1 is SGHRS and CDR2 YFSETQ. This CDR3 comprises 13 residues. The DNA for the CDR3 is TGCGCCAGCCGGGGGTCCCCCACAGATACGCAGTATTTT. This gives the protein CASRGSPTDTQYF.

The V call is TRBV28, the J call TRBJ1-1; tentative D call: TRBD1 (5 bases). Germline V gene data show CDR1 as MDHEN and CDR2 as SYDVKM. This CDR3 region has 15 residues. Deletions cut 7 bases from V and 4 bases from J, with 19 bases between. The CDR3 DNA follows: TGTGCCAGCACCAACTACGGGGGTCAGGTCACTGAAGCTTTCTTT. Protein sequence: CASTNYGGQVTEAFF.

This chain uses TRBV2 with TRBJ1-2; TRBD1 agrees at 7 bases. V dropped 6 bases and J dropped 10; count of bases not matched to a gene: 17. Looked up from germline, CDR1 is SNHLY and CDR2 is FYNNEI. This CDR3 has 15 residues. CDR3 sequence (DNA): TGTGCCAGCAGGAGCGAAAAGACAGGGCCAGGCCCCTACACCTTC. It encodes CASRSEKTGPGPYTF.

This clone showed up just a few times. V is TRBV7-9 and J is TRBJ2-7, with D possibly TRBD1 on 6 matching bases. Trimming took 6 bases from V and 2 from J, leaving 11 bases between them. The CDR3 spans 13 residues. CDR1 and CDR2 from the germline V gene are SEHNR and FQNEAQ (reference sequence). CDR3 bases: TGTGCCAGCAGTTTCAGGGGAACCTACGAGCAGTACTTC. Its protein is CASSFRGTYEQYF.

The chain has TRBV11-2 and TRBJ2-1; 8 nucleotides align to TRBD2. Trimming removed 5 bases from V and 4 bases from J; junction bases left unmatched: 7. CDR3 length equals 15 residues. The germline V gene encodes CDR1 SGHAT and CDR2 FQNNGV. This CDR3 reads CASSRGLASYNEQFF. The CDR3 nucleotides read TGTGCCAGCAGCCGTGGACTAGCCTCATACAATGAGCAGTTCTTC.

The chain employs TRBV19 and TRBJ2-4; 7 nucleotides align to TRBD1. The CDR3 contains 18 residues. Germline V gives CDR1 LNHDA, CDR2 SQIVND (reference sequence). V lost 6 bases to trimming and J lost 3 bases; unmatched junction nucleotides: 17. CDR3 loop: CASSNRTGLKVDKNIQYF. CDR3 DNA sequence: TGTGCCAGTAGCAATAGGACAGGTCTTAAAGTTGACAAAAACATTCAGTACTTC.

The CDR3 region is CASSAGTAYNSPLHF. The CDR3 DNA sequence: TGTGCCAGCAGCGCTGGGACAGCCTATAATTCACCCCTCCACTTT. The V and J genes are TRBV5-4 and TRBJ1-6; 7 positions agree with TRBD1. Trimming removed 4 bases from V and 2 bases from J; junction bases left unmatched: 3. Germline V gene sequence: CDR1 SGHNT, CDR2 YYREEE (reference sequence). This CDR3 is 15 amino acids long.

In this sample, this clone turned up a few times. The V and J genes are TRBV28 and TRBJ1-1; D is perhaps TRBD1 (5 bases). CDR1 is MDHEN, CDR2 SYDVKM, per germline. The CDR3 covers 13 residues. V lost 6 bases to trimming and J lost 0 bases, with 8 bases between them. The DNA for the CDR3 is TGTGCCAGCAGGAGACAGTTGAACACTGAAGCTTTCTTT. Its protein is CASRRQLNTEAFF.

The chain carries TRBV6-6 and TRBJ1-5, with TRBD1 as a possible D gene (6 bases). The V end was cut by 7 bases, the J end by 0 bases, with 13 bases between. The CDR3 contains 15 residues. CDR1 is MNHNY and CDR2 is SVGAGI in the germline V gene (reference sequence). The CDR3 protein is CASTMGADSNQPQHF. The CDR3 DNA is TGTGCCAGCACCATGGGGGCGGATAGCAATCAGCCCCAGCATTTT.